This passage covers 25 T cell receptor beta chains from one sample sequenced in a study of cytomegalovirus exposure and HLA in healthy donors. In the PCR, 60 Vbeta and 13 Jbeta primers were used. Measured with immunoSEQ multiplex PCR; TCRdb has only the in-frame clones, and not every one. This table has about 82,000 clones, 60% to 80% appearing once. Sequenced input: PBMCs. These receptors were taken from a man aged 50 to 60 in good health and CMV-seronegative.

The chain couples TRBV29-1 to TRBJ2-5; 8 bases are shared with TRBD1. V dropped 4 bases and J dropped 0; count of bases not matched to a gene: 1. In germline, CDR1 is SQVTM, CDR2 ANQGSEA. The CDR3 runs to 13 residues. The CDR3 nucleotides read TGCAGCGTTGGGGGACAGGACCAAGAGACCCAGTACTTC. Translation: CSVGGQDQETQYF. Drawing the rest from reference TRBV29-1 and TRBJ2-5, the complete variable domain is SAVISQKPSRDICQRGTSLTIQCQVDSQVTMMFWYRQQPGQSLTLIATANQGSEATYESGFVIDKFPISRPNLTFSTLTVSNMSPEDSSIYLCSVGGQDQETQYFGPGTRLLVL.

The chain employs TRBV18 and TRBJ2-5; 7 bases match TRBD2. CDR1 and CDR2 (germline): KGHSH, LQKENI. Losses at the gene ends were 6 bases for V and 11 bases for J; bases not matched to a gene: 21. The CDR3 runs 16 residues. CDR3 DNA: TGTGCCAGCTCTCGCCCGGGGGGTTCATCCTCGGGGGAGCAGTACTTC. Translating gives CASSRPGGSSSGEQYF.

The V call is TRBV2, the J call TRBJ1-5; 8 positions agree with TRBD1. The CDR3 length is 13 residues. In germline, CDR1 is SNHLY, CDR2 FYNNEI. V dropped 5 bases and J dropped 4; count of bases not matched to a gene: 1. CDR3 sequence: CASSTGGNQPQHF. DNA of the CDR3: TGTGCCAGCAGTACAGGGGGGAATCAGCCCCAGCATTTT.

The V and J genes are TRBV2 and TRBJ2-5; no firm D call. Per germline, CDR1 SNHLY and CDR2 FYNNEI. The CDR3 is 15 residues long. Trimming took off 0 bases at V and 9 bases at J, with 17 bases between the two ends. The CDR3 reads CASSEALHYRLAQYF. In DNA, the CDR3 is TGTGCCAGCAGTGAAGCGCTTCACTACCGGTTAGCCCAGTACTTC.

The J gene is TRBJ1-4, the V gene TRBV6-6; 8 positions match TRBD1. CDR3 size: 13 residues. Trimming cost V 8 bases and J 12 bases; bases outside gene matches: 11. The germline V gene has CDR1 MNHNY and CDR2 SVGAGI (reference sequence). CDR3 residues: CASLQEGTGQLFF. CDR3 in DNA: TGTGCCAGCCTACAGGAAGGGACAGGCCAACTGTTTTTT.

The chain joins TRBV7-9 to TRBJ1-3; D not resolved. The CDR3 loop spans 15 amino acids. CDR1 SEHNR and CDR2 FQNEAQ come from the germline V gene (reference sequence). The V gene lost 8 bases and the J gene lost 0 bases, with 14 bases spanning the gap. The CDR3 loop reads CASSSPTFSGNTIYF. For the CDR3, the DNA is TGTGCCAGCTCCTCACCGACATTCTCTGGAAACACCATATATTTT. The full variable domain, rest sourced from reference TRBV7-9 and TRBJ1-3, is DTGVSQNPRHKITKRGQNVTFRCDPISEHNRLYWYRQTLGQGPEFLTYFQNEAQLEKSRLLSDRFSAERPKGSFSTLEIQRTEQGDSAMYLCASSSPTFSGNTIYFGEGSWLTVV.

This clone was recorded a few times. The chain links TRBV6-1 to TRBJ2-7, with D possibly TRBD1 on 5 matching bases. CDR1 MNHNS and CDR2 SASEGT come from the germline V gene. The CDR3 runs to 12 residues. V shed 6 bases and J shed 10 bases, with 16 bases lying between them. CDR3 coding DNA: TGTGCCAGCAGGGCGCCCAGGGTCGGTCAGTACTTC. As protein: CASRAPRVGQYF.

This clone was seen a handful of times. The chain carries TRBV7-9 and TRBJ1-3; the D is unclear. The germline V and J ends were trimmed by 0 bases and 2 bases, with 8 bases remaining between them. Germline V gene lookup returns CDR1 SEHNR and CDR2 FQNEAQ (reference sequence). The CDR3 length is 15 residues. The CDR3 is CASSLARGAGNTIYF. DNA of the CDR3: TGTGCCAGCAGCTTAGCCCGCGGGGCTGGAAACACCATATATTTT. Combining the CDR3 with reference TRBV7-9 and TRBJ1-3 gives the whole variable domain DTGVSQNPRHKITKRGQNVTFRCDPISEHNRLYWYRQTLGQGPEFLTYFQNEAQLEKSRLLSDRFSAERPKGSFSTLEIQRTEQGDSAMYLCASSLARGAGNTIYFGEGSWLTVV.

J is TRBJ2-1 and V is TRBV30; TRBD1 might be the D (5 bases). The CDR3 has 11 residues. V lost 4 bases, J lost 11 bases, and 12 bases lay in between. Germline lookup yields CDR1 GTSNPN and CDR2 SVGIG (reference sequence). The CDR3 region has the DNA TGTGCCTGGAAGGAACAGGCGAAGCAGTTCTTC. This codes for CAWKEQAKQFF. The entire variable domain, with the rest obtained from reference TRBV30 and TRBJ2-1, is as follows: SQTIHQWPATLVQPVGSPLSLECTVEGTSNPNLYWYRQAAGRGLQLLFYSVGIGQISSEVPQNLSASRPQDRQFILSSKKLLLSDSGFYLCAWKEQAKQFFGPGTRLTVL.

This sequence joins TRBV7-2 and TRBJ2-5; 7 bases agree with TRBD2. Germline CDR1 is SGHTA and CDR2 is FQGNSA. The CDR3 totals 16 residues. J lost 5 bases, V lost 5 bases, and 14 bases had no gene match. CDR3 region: CASSPGGAGTFETQYF. Written as DNA, the CDR3 is TGTGCCAGCAGCCCAGGCGGAGCGGGGACCTTTGAGACCCAGTACTTC.

V is TRBV27 and J is TRBJ1-2; 8 bases line up with TRBD1. Per the germline V gene, CDR1 is MNHEY and CDR2 is SMNVEV (reference sequence). The trim removed 3 bases at V and 4 bases at J, leaving 1 base unmatched. This CDR3 region has 13 residues. The CDR3 spells CASSFRGPYGYTF. The CDR3 DNA reads as TGTGCCAGCAGTTTCAGGGGGCCCTATGGCTACACCTTC.

This chain uses TRBV9 with TRBJ2-5, with 8 bases matching TRBD2. This CDR3 is 16 amino acids long. Germline V gives CDR1 SGDLS, CDR2 YYNGEE. The J segment lost 4 bases and the V segment lost 0 bases, leaving 8 bases of the junction unmatched. CDR3 in amino acids: CASSVGYGGALETQYF. CDR3 nucleotides: TGTGCCAGCAGCGTAGGTTACGGGGGGGCCCTAGAGACCCAGTACTTC. Variable domain in full (rest from reference TRBV9 and TRBJ2-5): DSGVTQTPKHLITATGQRVTLRCSPRSGDLSVYWYQQSLDQGLQFLIQYYNGEERAKGNILERFSAQQFPDLHSELNLSSLELGDSALYFCASSVGYGGALETQYFGPGTRLLVL.

The chain joins TRBV11-1 to TRBJ2-1; D may be TRBD2 (6 bases). Between the trimmed V and J ends, which lost 5 bases and 5 bases, there was a span of 13 bases. Germline CDR1 and CDR2: SGHAT and FQDESV (reference sequence). The CDR3 loop spans 14 amino acids. DNA of the CDR3: TGTGCCAGCAGCACCCGTAGCGGAAACAATGAGCAGTTCTTC. Its translation is CASSTRSGNNEQFF.

The genes are TRBV6-6 and TRBJ1-3; the match to TRBD1 covers 8 bases. The germline V gene has CDR1 MNHNY and CDR2 SVGAGI (reference sequence). The CDR3 length is 15 residues. The trim removed 4 bases at V and 3 bases at J, leaving 5 bases unmatched. Here the CDR3 reads CASSSIGQGGNTIYF. The DNA for the CDR3 is TGTGCCAGCAGTTCCATTGGACAGGGTGGAAACACCATATATTTT.

The genes are TRBV2 and TRBJ1-3; no clear D. Germline assignment: CDR1 SNHLY and CDR2 FYNNEI. The CDR3 covers 12 residues. The ends were cut back, 11 bases at V and 0 bases at J, with 8 bases in the middle. CDR3 region: CASRVSGNTIYF. The CDR3 nucleotides are TGTGCCTCTCGTGTCTCTGGAAACACCATATATTTT.

V is TRBV18 and J is TRBJ2-7, with 9 bases matching TRBD2. Germline CDR1 and CDR2: KGHSH and LQKENI. V was clipped by 6 bases and J by 0 bases; unmatched bases: 9. The CDR3 loop spans 16 amino acids. CDR3: CASSPLAGLFSYEQYF. CDR3 nucleotide sequence: TGTGCCAGCTCGCCCCTAGCGGGGCTTTTCTCCTACGAGCAGTACTTC.

The V call is TRBV5-4, the J call TRBJ2-1; a possible D gene is TRBD2 (7 bases). This CDR3 spans 19 amino acids. CDR1 and CDR2 from the germline V gene are SGHNT and YYREEE (reference sequence). V lost 4 bases, J lost 1 base, and 24 bases lay in between. The CDR3 coding sequence is TGTGCCAGCAGCCCCCCGAAGGTGGGGGGGCGGTGGTCCTACAATGAGCAGTTCTTC. Translated: CASSPPKVGGRWSYNEQFF.

CDR3 nucleotide sequence: TGTGCCATCAGTCTACCGGGACAGGGCGTCAATGAGCAGTTCTTC. Translation gives CAISLPGQGVNEQFF. The chain links TRBV10-3 to TRBJ2-1; 9 bases map to TRBD1. With 5 bases clipped from V and 6 bases from J, the junction kept 8 bases outside the gene matches. The CDR3 length is 15 residues. The germline V gene encodes CDR1 ENHRY and CDR2 SYGVKD.

The V and J genes are TRBV27 and TRBJ2-1, with 7 nucleotides matching TRBD1. The CDR3 has 15 amino acids. The V gene's germline CDR1 is MNHEY and CDR2 SMNVEV (reference sequence). After removal of 8 bases from V and 7 bases from J, the junction contained 14 bases not matched to a gene. In DNA, the CDR3 is TGTGCCAGCGAGCGATTAGGACAGGTTAGGAATGAGCAGTTCTTC. Protein: CASERLGQVRNEQFF.

The chain employs TRBV6-5 and TRBJ2-2; a possible D gene is TRBD2 (6 bases). Germline values: CDR1 MNHEY, CDR2 SVGAGI. This CDR3 has 14 residues. V lost 10 bases and J 5 bases, leaving 17 bases between the germline ends. In nucleotides, the CDR3 is TGTGCCACCCGGGGGATTGGGGTGACCGGGGAGCTGTTTTTT. It yields the protein CATRGIGVTGELFF.

The chain employs TRBV4-2 and TRBJ1-2, with 8 bases that match TRBD1. Germline-derived CDR1 and CDR2 are LGHNA and YNFKEQ. Unmatched junction bases numbered 8, after V lost 0 bases and J lost 8 bases. The CDR3 has 15 amino acids. CDR3: CASSQETGAGAGYTF. The CDR3, as DNA: TGTGCCAGCAGCCAAGAGACAGGGGCGGGGGCAGGCTACACCTTC.

This clone was observed a handful of times. The CDR3 bases are TGTGCCAGCAGTAGGGGTCGCTCTGGGGCCAACGTCCTGACTTTC. Protein product: CASSRGRSGANVLTF. V is TRBV6-5 and J is TRBJ2-6; D is perhaps TRBD1 (5 bases). Germline CDR1 and CDR2: MNHEY and SVGAGI. The CDR3 loop spans 15 amino acids. The ends were cut back, 5 bases at V and 0 bases at J, with 8 bases in the middle.

CDR3 bases: TGTGCCACCGGTCGACAGGGAACCTCCTACAATGAGCAGTTCTTC. This gives the protein CATGRQGTSYNEQFF. The V call is TRBV6-1, the J call TRBJ2-1, with 7 bases fitting TRBD1. The CDR3 length is 15 residues. Unmatched junction bases numbered 9, after V lost 10 bases and J lost 0 bases. Germline CDR1 and CDR2: MNHNS and SASEGT.

The V and J genes are TRBV6-6 and TRBJ2-5; D uncertain. CDR3 size: 12 residues. V lost 0 bases to trimming and J lost 5 bases, with 4 bases between them. The germline V gene encodes CDR1 MNHNY and CDR2 SVGAGI (reference sequence). The CDR3 protein is CASSYSSETQYF. The CDR3 DNA follows: TGTGCCAGCAGTTACTCGTCGGAGACCCAGTACTTC.

This chain links TRBV7-9 with TRBJ2-2, with 7 bases fitting TRBD2. The ends lost 7 bases at V and 5 bases at J; junction bases unmatched: 1. This CDR3 contains 12 residues. Per the germline V gene, CDR1 is SEHNR and CDR2 is FQNEAQ (reference sequence). The CDR3 nucleotides are TGTGCCAGCACCGGGGGGACCGGGGAGCTGTTTTTT. Translated: CASTGGTGELFF.